These T cell receptor beta chains were read from a single sample in a study of PD-1 blockade in classical Hodgkin lymphoma. Sequenced by immunoSEQ multiplex PCR; TCRdb stores in-frame clones only, minus some. The sample lists more than 15,000 clones, around 90% seen once, with 3% to 5% in the top ten. Sequencing was carried out using peripheral blood mononuclear cells (PBMCs). The origin of the receptors is a human donor with classical Hodgkin lymphoma. The CDR3 runs from the conserved cysteine through the conserved F or W. The order of the fields is V gene, CDR3 length, J gene, CDR3 protein.

>TRBV18|14|TRBJ1-5
CASSPRGINQPQHF
>TRBV14|13|TRBJ1-2
CASSLGQGYGYTF
>TRBV5-4|14|TRBJ2-7
CASSLASGRDEQYF
>TRBV30|14|TRBJ1-2
CAWSGKAAGDGYTF
>TRBV28|14|TRBJ2-5
CASSLRAGRETQYF
>TRBV9|19|TRBJ2-3
CASSVFGTDTFSSTDTQYF
>TRBV30|14|TRBJ1-2
CACQTGGVGYGYTF
>TRBV2|14|TRBJ2-1
CASSVGQDHNEQFF
>TRBV5-4|16|TRBJ2-1
CASSPPGLAAYNEQFF
>TRBV7-2|12|TRBJ2-2
CASSSNPGELFF
>TRBV5-1|15|TRBJ2-2
CASSLVGTNTGELFF
>TRBV11-2|15|TRBJ1-2
CASSQGQKGNYGYTF
>TRBV7-2|14|TRBJ1-1
CASSPDRGRTEAFF
>TRBV27|14|TRBJ2-2
CASSYRGDTGELFF
>TRBV2|17|TRBJ2-4
CASSEENALAGRSIQYF
>TRBV6-1|15|TRBJ2-3
CASRGLANRPDTQYF
>TRBV4-1|17|TRBJ2-7
CASSQDLWTRASYEQYF
>TRBV19|19|TRBJ2-1
CASSIGTSGRITVHNEQFF
>TRBV5-1|13|TRBJ2-1
CASSLVGGSRQFF
>TRBV11-2|13|TRBJ1-4
CASSPDRNEKLFF
>TRBV9|14|TRBJ1-5
CASSVGDGLGPQHF
>TRBV18|17|TRBJ2-7
CASSFTTGTGDSYEQYF
>TRBV5-8|11|TRBJ1-5
CASSLGRPQHF
>TRBV18|15|TRBJ1-2
CASSPGGGANYGYTF
>TRBV7-9|15|TRBJ2-1
CASSLSGGREAKRVF
>TRBV28|16|TRBJ2-4
CASSLGGQLSRHIQYF
>TRBV18|15|TRBJ2-3
CASSQNSGQTDTQYF
>TRBV7-9|15|TRBJ1-6
CASSSRDASNSPLHF
>TRBV11-2|16|TRBJ2-1
CASSLGAASSYNEQFF
>TRBV5-4|14|TRBJ1-4
CASSKPGDHEKLFF
>TRBV7-8|13|TRBJ1-1
CASSSQGGTEAFF
>TRBV19|13|TRBJ1-1
CASREGSWTEAFF
>TRBV5-7|13|TRBJ2-7
CASSGQNLYEQYF
>TRBV5-1|17|TRBJ2-7
CASSPVGLAVTTYEQYF
>TRBV19|17|TRBJ2-5
CASSIRMGGVYSETQYF
>TRBV10-1|14|TRBJ2-1
CASKTGVPNNEQFF
>TRBV29-1|13|TRBJ2-2
CSVVKGSTGELFF
>TRBV4-2|14|TRBJ2-7
CASSQPDSRREQYF
>TRBV16|16|TRBJ1-3
CASSPRDRGPGNTIYF
>TRBV13|13|TRBJ2-7
CASSFGNSYEQYF
>TRBV7-9|14|TRBJ1-1
CASSAQGRTTEAFF
>TRBV29-1|13|TRBJ1-5
CSVTQGNGQPQHF
>TRBV7-2|14|TRBJ2-1
CASAGTSVYNEQFF
>TRBV5-4|13|TRBJ2-7
CASSLGPPREQYF
>TRBV29-1|14|TRBJ1-1
CSVGTGTLNTEAFF
>TRBV6-1|14|TRBJ2-4
CASRVEWSSNIQYF
>TRBV19|15|TRBJ1-5
CASTTTGMNNQPQHF
>TRBV21-1|16|TRBJ2-1
CASSKVGTSGGNEQFF
>TRBV4-3|15|TRBJ2-7
CASSQDQPTGDEQYF
>TRBV6-6|15|TRBJ2-1
CASSSPQREMNEQFF